Below, one TCR beta chain is given with its context. The record originates from a study of technical replicates of blood from a handful of donors. The CDR3 covers 15 residues. V was clipped by 4 bases and J by 7 bases; unmatched bases: 8. The germline gives CDR1 MNHEY, CDR2 SVGAGI. Sequencing used immunoSEQ multiplex PCR; TCRdb keeps in-frame clones, though not all of them. The sample records around 83,000 clones, around 94% being singletons. This TCR came from a human donor in good health. The rearrangement uses TRBV6-5 and TRBJ1-5; 9 nucleotides agree with TRBD1. The material sequenced was T cells isolated from PBMCs. The CDR3 region has the DNA TGTGCCAGCAGTTCTACAGGGGGCGCTCGACAGCCCCAGCATTTT. The encoded protein is CASSSTGGARQPQHF.